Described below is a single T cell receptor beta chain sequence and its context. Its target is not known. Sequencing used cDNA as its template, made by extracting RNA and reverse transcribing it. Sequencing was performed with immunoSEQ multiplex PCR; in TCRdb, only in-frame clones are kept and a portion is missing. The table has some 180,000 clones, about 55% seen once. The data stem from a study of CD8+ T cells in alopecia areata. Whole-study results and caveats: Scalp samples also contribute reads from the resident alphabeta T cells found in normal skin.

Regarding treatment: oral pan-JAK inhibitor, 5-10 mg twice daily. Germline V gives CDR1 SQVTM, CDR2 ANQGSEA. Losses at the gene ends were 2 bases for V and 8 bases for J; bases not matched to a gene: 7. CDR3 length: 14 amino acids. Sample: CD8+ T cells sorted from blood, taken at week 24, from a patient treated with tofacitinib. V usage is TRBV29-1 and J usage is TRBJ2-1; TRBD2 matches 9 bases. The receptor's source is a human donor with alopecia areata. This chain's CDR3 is CSVEIAGGSDEQFF. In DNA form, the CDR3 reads TGCAGCGTTGAAATCGCGGGGGGGTCAGATGAGCAGTTCTTC.